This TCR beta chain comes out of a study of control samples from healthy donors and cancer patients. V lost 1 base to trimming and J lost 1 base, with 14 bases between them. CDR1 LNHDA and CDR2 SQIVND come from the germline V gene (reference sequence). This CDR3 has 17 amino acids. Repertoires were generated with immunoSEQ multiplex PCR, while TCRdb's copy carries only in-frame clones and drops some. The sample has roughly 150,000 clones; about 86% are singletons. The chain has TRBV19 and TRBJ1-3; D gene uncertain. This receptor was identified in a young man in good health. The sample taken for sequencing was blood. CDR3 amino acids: CASSIVATRRSGNTIYF. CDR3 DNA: TGTGCCAGTAGTATAGTCGCCACCAGAAGATCTGGAAACACCATATATTTT.